This passage covers 7 T cell receptor beta chains from one sample sequenced in a study of shared clonotypes between healthy human individuals. Here immunoSEQ multiplex PCR was the method, and the copy in TCRdb shows in-frame clones only, minus some. The data hold a few million clones, with around 93% observed a single time. What was sequenced was naive CD4+ T cells from PBMCs. Subset denoted: CD45RA+ positively selected. These receptors all stem from a man younger than 35 in good health. Some clones in this sample may be carry-over from other donors' samples.

V is TRBV28 and J is TRBJ2-3; 9 bases line up with TRBD2. V lost 9 bases to trimming and J lost 2 bases; unmatched junction nucleotides: 6. This CDR3 spans 14 amino acids. Germline V lookup: CDR1 MDHEN, CDR2 SYDVKM. CDR3 sequence reads: CASGLAGYTDTQYF. DNA for the CDR3: TGTGCCAGTGGGCTAGCGGGGTACACAGATACGCAGTATTTT.

This chain links TRBV18 with TRBJ2-4; no firm D call. This CDR3 is 13 amino acids long. With 0 bases removed from V and 5 bases from J, the gap between germline ends came to 5 bases. CDR1 KGHSH and CDR2 LQKENI come from the germline V gene. Written as DNA, the CDR3 is TGTGCCAGCTCACCACCGTCGCAAAACATTCAGTACTTC. This encodes CASSPPSQNIQYF.

The chain is built from TRBV7-2 and TRBJ1-5; D uncertain. The CDR3 is 13 amino acids. CDR1 is SGHTA, CDR2 FQGNSA, per germline. Trimming took off 5 bases at V and 10 bases at J, with 15 bases between the two ends. Here the CDR3 DNA reads TGTGCCAGCAGCCCACCAAACGGGAACCCCCAGCATTTT. It is translated as CASSPPNGNPQHF.

This CDR3 reads CSIRQVYGYTF. The CDR3 DNA is TGCAGCATTCGACAGGTCTATGGCTACACCTTC. The chain is built from TRBV29-1 and TRBJ1-2; D perhaps matches TRBD1 (6 bases). Germline V gene lookup returns CDR1 SQVTM and CDR2 ANQGSEA. Trimming removed 8 bases from V and 4 bases from J, with 11 bases in between. The CDR3 runs 11 residues.

The chain uses TRBV5-1 and TRBJ2-1; 7 bases align to TRBD2. After removal of 6 bases from V and 9 bases from J, the junction contained 15 bases not matched to a gene. CDR3 size: 15 residues. CDR1 and CDR2 from the germline V gene are SGHRS and YFSETQ. In DNA, the CDR3 is TGCGCCAGCACCACCGTGGGGGGGAAGAATAGTGAGCAGTTCTTC. The encoded protein is CASTTVGGKNSEQFF.

The V call is TRBV6-5, the J call TRBJ2-7, with TRBD1 identical over 10 bases. Germline V gene data show CDR1 as MNHEY and CDR2 as SVGAGI. With V trimmed by 5 bases and J by 2 bases, 6 bases remained unmatched. The CDR3 is 15 amino acids. DNA of the CDR3: TGTGCCAGCAGTGTCTCGGGACAGGGGACCTACGAGCAGTACTTC. As protein: CASSVSGQGTYEQYF.

Points on this clone: The junction shows a germline mismatch at one end, possibly a read error. The chain links TRBV11-3 to TRBJ2-1; D is unresolved. Per germline, CDR1 SGHNT and CDR2 YENEEA. The CDR3 is made up of 15 amino acids. The CDR3 here is CASSLETSGYSEQFF. In nucleotides, the CDR3 is TGTGCCAGCAGCTTAGAAACTTCAGGTTACAGTGAGCAGTTCTTC.